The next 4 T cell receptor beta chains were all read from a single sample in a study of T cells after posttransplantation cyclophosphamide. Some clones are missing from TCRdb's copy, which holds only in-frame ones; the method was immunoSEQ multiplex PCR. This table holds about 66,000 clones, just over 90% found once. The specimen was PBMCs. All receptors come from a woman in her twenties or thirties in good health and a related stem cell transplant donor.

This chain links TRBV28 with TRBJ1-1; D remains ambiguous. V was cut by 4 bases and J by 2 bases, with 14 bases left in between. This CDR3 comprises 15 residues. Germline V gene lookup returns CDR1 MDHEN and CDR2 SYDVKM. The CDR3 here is CASSSLVGQNTEAFF. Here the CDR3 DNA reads TGTGCCAGCAGTTCCCTGGTGGGTCAAAACACTGAAGCTTTCTTT.

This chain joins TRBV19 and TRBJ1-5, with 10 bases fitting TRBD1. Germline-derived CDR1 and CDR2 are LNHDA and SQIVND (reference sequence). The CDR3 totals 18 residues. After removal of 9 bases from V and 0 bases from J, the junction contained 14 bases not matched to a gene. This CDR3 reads CARGSGTGDERSNQPQHF. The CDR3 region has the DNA TGTGCCAGGGGGAGCGGGACAGGGGATGAACGTAGCAATCAGCCCCAGCATTTT.

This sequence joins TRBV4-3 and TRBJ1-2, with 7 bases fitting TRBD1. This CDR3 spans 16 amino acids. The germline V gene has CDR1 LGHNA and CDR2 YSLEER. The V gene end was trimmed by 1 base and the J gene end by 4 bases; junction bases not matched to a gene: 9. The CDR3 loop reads CASSQGRDRFPYGYTF. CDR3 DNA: TGCGCCAGCAGCCAAGGAAGGGACAGATTTCCCTATGGCTACACCTTC.

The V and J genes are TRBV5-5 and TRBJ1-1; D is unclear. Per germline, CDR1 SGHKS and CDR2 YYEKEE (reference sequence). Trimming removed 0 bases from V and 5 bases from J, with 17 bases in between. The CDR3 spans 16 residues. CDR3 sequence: CASSLAPPGPGTEAFF. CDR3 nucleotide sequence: TGTGCCAGCAGCTTGGCACCTCCGGGCCCCGGTACTGAAGCTTTCTTT.